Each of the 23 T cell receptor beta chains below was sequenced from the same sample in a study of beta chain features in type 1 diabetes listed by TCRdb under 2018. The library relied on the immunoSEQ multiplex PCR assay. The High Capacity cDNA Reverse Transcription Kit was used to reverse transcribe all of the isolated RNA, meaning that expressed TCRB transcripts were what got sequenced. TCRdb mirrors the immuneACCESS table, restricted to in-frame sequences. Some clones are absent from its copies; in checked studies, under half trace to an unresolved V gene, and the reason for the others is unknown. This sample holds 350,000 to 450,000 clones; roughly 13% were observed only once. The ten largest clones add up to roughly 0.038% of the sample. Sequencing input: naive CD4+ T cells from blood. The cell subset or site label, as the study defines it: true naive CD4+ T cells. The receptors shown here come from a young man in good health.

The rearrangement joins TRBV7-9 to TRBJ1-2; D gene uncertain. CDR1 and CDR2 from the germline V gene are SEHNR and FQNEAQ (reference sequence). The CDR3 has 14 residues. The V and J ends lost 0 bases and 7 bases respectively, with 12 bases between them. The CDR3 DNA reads TGTGCCAGCAGCTTAGCCGTTGTAGAGGGTGGCTACACCTTC. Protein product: CASSLAVVEGGYTF.

The chain's CDR3 is CASSVSDYNEQFF. CDR3 DNA sequence: TGTGCCAGCAGCGTTTCGGACTACAATGAGCAGTTCTTC. The chain combines TRBV9 with TRBJ2-1; no firm D call. This CDR3 is 13 amino acids long. Deletions cut 2 bases from V and 3 bases from J, with 6 bases between. The germline V gene has CDR1 SGDLS and CDR2 YYNGEE.

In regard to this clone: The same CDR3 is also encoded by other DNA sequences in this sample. This chain's CDR3 is CASSLALGNEQFF. The CDR3 coding sequence is TGCGCCAGCAGCTTGGCCTTGGGCAATGAGCAGTTCTTC. The chain employs TRBV5-1 and TRBJ2-1; D not certain. V dropped 0 bases and J dropped 6 bases, with 7 bases sitting between them. Germline lookup yields CDR1 SGHRS and CDR2 YFSETQ. The CDR3 length is 13 residues.

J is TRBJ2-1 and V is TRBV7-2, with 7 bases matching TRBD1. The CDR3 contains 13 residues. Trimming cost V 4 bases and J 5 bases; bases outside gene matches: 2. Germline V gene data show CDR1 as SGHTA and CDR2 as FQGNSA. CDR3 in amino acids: CASSSDRDNEQFF. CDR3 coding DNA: TGTGCCAGCAGCTCAGACAGGGACAATGAGCAGTTCTTC. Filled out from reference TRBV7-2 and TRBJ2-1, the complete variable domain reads GAGVSQSPSNKVTEKGKDVELRCDPISGHTALYWYRQSLGQGLEFLIYFQGNSAPDKSGLPSDRFSAERTGGSVSTLTIQRTQQEDSAVYLCASSSDRDNEQFFGPGTRLTVL.

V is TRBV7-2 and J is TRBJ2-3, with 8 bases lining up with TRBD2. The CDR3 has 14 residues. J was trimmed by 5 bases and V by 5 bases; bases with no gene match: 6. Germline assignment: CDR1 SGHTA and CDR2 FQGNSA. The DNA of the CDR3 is TGTGCCAGCAGCCCGGGGGGGCTCGGAGATACGCAGTATTTT. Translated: CASSPGGLGDTQYF.

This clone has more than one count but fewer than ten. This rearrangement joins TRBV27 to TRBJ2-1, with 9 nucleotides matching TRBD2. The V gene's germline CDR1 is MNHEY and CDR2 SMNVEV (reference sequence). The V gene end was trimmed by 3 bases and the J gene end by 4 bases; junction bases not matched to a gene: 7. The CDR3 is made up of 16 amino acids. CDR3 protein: CASSFLLAGQYNEQFF. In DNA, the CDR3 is TGTGCCAGCAGTTTCCTCCTAGCGGGACAATACAATGAGCAGTTCTTC.

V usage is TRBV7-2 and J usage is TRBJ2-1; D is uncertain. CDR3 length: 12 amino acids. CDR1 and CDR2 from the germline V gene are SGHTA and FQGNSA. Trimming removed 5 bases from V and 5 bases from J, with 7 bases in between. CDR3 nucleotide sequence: TGTGCCAGCAGCCCGACCCACAATGAGCAGTTCTTC. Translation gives CASSPTHNEQFF. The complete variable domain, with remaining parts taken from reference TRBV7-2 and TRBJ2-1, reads GAGVSQSPSNKVTEKGKDVELRCDPISGHTALYWYRQSLGQGLEFLIYFQGNSAPDKSGLPSDRFSAERTGGSVSTLTIQRTQQEDSAVYLCASSPTHNEQFFGPGTRLTVL.

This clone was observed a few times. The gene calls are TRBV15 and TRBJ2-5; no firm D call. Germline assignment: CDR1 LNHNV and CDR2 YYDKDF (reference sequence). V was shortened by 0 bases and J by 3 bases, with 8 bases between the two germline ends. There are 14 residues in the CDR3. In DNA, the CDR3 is TGTGCCACCAGCAGAGATGTGGCAGAAGAGACCCAGTACTTC. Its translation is CATSRDVAEETQYF.

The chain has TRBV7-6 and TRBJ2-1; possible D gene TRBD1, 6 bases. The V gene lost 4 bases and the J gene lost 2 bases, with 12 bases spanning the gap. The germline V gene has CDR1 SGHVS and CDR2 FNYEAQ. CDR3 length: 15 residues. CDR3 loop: CASSSGGLTYNEQFF. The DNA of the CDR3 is TGTGCCAGCAGCTCTGGGGGCCTAACCTACAATGAGCAGTTCTTC.

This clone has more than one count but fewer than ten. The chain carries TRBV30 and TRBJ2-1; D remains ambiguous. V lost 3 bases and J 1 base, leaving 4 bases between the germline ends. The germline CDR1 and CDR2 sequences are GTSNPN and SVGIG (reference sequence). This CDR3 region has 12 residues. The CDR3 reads CAWRLSYNEQFF. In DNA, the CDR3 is TGTGCCTGGAGGCTATCCTACAATGAGCAGTTCTTC.

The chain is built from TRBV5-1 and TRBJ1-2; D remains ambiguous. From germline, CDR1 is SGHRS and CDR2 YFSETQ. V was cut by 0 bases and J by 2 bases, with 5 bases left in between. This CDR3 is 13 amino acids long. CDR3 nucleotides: TGCGCCAGCAGCTTGGGAGAAAACTATGGCTACACCTTC. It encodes CASSLGENYGYTF.

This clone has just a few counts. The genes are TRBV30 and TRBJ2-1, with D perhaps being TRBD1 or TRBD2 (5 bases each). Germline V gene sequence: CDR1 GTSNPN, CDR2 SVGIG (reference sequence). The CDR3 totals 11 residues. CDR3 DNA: TGTACTTTACTTGAGAGGGGTGAGCAGTTCTTC. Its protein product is CTLLERGEQFF.

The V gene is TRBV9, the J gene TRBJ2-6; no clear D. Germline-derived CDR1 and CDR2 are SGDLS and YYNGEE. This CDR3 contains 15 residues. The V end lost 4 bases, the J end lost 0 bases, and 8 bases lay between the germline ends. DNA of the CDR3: TGTGCCAGCAGCCCCCCGTTCTCTGGGGCCAACGTCCTGACTTTC. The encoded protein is CASSPPFSGANVLTF.

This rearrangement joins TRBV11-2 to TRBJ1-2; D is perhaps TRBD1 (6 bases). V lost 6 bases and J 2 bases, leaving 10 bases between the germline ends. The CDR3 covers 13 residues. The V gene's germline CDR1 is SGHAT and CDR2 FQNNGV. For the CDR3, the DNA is TGTGCCAGCAGAACGGGACAAAACTATGGCTACACCTTC. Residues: CASRTGQNYGYTF.

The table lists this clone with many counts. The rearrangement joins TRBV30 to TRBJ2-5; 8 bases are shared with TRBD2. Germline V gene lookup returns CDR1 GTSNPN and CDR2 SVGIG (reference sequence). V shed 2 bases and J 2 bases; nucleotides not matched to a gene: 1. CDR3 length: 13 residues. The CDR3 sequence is CAWSTGGQETQYF. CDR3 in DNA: TGTGCCTGGAGTACGGGGGGGCAAGAGACCCAGTACTTC.

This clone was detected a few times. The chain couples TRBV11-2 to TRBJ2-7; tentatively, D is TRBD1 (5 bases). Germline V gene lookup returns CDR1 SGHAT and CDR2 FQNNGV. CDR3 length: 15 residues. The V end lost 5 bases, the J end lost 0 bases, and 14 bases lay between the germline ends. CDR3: CASSILRDSSYEQYF. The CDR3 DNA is TGTGCCAGCAGCATTCTCAGGGATAGCTCCTACGAGCAGTACTTC.

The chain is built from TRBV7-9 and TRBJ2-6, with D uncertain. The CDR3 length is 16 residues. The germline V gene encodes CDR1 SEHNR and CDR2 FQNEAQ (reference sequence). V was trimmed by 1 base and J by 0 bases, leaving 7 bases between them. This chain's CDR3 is CASSLGIGSGANVLTF. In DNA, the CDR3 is TGTGCCAGCAGCTTAGGAATCGGCTCTGGGGCCAACGTCCTGACTTTC.

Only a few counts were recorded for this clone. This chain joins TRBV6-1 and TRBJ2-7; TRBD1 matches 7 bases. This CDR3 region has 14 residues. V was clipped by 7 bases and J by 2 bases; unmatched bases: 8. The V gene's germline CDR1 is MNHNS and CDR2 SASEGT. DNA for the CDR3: TGTGCCAGCACCTGGACAGGTATTACCTACGAGCAGTACGTC. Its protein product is CASTWTGITYEQYV.

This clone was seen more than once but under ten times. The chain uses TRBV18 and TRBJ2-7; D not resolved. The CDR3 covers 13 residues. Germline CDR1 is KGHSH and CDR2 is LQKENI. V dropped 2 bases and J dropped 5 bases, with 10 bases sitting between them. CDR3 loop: CASSPVGSNEQYF. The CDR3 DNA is TGTGCCAGCTCACCAGTAGGTTCCAACGAGCAGTACTTC.

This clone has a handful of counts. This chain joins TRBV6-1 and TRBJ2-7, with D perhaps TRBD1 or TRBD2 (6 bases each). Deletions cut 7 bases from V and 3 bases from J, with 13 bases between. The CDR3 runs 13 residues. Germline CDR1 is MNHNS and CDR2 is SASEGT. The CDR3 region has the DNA TGTGCCAGCATCAGGAAGGGGGGCTACGAGCAGTACGTC. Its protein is CASIRKGGYEQYV.

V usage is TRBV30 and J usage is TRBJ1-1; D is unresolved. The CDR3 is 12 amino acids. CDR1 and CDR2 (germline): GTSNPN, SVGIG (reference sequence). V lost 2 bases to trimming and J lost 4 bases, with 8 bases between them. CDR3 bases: TGTGCCTGGAGTCCCCCACTCACTGAAGCTTTCTTT. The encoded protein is CAWSPPLTEAFF.

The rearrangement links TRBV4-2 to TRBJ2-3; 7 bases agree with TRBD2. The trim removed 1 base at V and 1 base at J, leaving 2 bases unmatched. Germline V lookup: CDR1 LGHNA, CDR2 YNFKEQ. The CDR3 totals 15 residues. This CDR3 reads CASSQALAGTDTQYF. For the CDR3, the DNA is TGTGCCAGCAGCCAAGCCCTAGCGGGCACAGATACGCAGTATTTT.

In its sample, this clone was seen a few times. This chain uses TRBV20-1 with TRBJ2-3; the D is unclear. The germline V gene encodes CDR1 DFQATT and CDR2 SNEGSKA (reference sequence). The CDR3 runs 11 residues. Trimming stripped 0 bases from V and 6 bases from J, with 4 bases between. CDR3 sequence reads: CSARDSDTQYF. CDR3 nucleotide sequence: TGCAGTGCTAGAGATTCGGATACGCAGTATTTT.